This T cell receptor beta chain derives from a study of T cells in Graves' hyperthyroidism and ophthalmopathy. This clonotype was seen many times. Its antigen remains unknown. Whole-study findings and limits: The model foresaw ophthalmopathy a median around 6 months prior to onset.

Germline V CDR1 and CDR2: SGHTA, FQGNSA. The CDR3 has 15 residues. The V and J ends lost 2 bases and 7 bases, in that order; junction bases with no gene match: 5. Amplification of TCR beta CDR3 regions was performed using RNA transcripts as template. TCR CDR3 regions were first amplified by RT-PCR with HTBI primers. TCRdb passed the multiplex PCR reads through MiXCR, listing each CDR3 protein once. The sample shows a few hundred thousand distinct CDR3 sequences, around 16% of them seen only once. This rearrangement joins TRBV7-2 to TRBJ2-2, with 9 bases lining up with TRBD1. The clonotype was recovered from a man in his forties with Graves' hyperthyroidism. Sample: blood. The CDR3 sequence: CASSLRGGQGGELFF. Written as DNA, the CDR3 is TGTGCCAGCAGCTTAAGAGGGGGACAGGGCGGGGAGCTGTTTTTT.